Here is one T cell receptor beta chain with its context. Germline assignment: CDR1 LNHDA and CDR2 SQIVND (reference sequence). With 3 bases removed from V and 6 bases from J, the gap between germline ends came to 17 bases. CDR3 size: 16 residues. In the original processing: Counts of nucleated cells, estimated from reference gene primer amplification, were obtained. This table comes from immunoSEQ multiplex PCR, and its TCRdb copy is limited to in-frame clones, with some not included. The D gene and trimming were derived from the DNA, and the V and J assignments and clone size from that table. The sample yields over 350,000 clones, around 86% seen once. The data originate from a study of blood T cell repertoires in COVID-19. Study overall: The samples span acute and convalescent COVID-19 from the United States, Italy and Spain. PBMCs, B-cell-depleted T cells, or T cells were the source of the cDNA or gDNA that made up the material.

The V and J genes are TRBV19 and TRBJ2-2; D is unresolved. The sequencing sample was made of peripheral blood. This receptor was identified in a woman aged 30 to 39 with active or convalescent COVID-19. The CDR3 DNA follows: TGTGCCAGTAGTATGGTTTTCCCAGTCAACGCCGGGGAGCTGTTTTTT. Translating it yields CASSMVFPVNAGELFF.